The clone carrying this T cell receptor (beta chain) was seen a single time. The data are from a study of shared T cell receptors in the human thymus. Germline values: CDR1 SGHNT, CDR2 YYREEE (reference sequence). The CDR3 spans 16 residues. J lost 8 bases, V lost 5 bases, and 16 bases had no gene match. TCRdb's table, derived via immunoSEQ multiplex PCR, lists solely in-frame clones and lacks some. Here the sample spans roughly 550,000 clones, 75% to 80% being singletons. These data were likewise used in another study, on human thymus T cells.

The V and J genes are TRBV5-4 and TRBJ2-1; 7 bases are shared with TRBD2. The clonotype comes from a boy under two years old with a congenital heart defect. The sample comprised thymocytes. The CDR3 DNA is TGTGCCAGCAGATTGAGGATGGGAGGGCCTCTGGATGAGCAGTTCTTC. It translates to CASRLRMGGPLDEQFF.